This TCR beta chain emerged from a study of Graves' ophthalmopathy and Graves' hyperthyroidism. Orbital computed tomography and thyroid ultrasound, along with TRAb, serum thyroxine and clinical symptoms, underpinned diagnosis. This clonotype occurred many times. What it binds is unknown. Overall study results and limits: Clonotypes were expanded in thyroid at above 0.001 frequency, and most also appeared in blood.

The TCR beta CDR3 regions underwent amplification from RNA transcripts. An initial RT-PCR round employing HTBI primers preceded a second-round multiplex PCR. TCRdb re-analysed the multiplex PCR reads in MiXCR, keeping a single row per CDR3 protein. This table holds approximately 1.2 million distinct CDR3 sequences, around a third found once. The CDR3 length is 17 residues. Trimming left V 1 base short and J 0 bases short, with 10 bases between. Germline V gene lookup returns CDR1 SGHTA and CDR2 FQGNSA. The chain has TRBV7-2 and TRBJ1-6; D not resolved. This sequence was found in an adult man with Graves' hyperthyroidism. Sequencing was carried out using peripheral blood or thyroid tissue (not recorded which). This chain's CDR3 is CASSLVRASSYNSPLHF. The DNA for the CDR3 is TGTGCCAGCAGCTTAGTACGAGCTAGCTCCTATAATTCACCCCTCCACTTT.